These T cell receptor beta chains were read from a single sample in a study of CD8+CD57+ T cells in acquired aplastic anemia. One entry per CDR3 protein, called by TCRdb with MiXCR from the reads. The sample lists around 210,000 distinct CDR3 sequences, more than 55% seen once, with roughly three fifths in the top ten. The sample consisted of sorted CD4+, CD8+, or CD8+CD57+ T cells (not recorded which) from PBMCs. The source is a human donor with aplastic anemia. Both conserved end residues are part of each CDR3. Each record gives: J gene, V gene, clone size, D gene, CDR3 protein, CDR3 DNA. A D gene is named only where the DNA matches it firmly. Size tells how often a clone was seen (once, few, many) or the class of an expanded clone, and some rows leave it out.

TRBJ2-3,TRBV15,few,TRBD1,CATSRDRTGPDTQYF,TGTGCCACCAGCAGAGATCGGACAGGGCCAGATACGCAGTATTTT
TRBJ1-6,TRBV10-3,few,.,CANSMDQNSPLHF,TGTGCCAACAGTATGGATCAGAATTCACCCCTCCACTTT
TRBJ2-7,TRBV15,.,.,CATSRDRAGSSYERYF,TGTGCCACCAGCAGAGATCGGGCAGGTTCATCCTACGAGCGGTACTTC
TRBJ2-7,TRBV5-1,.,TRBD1,CASSPGTGFHEQYF,TGCGCCAGCAGCCCTGGGACAGGATTCCACGAGCAGTACTTC
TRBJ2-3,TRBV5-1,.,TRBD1,CASSVLQGADTQYF,TGCGCCAGCAGCGTACTACAGGGGGCAGATACGCAGTATTTT
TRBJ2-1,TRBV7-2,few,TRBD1,CASSLAGTENEQFF,TGTGCCAGCAGCTTAGCAGGGACAGAGAATGAGCAGTTCTTC
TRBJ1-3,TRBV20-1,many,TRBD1,CSAIGQGAGNTIYF,TGCAGTGCTATAGGACAGGGCGCTGGAAACACCATATATTTT
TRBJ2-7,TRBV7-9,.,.,CASSLFGQYEQYF,TGTGCCAGCAGCTTGTTCGGACAGTACGAGCAGTACTTC
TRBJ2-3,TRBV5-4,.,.,CASSLPRQGWGTDTQYF,TGTGCCAGCAGCCTACCCCGTCAGGGATGGGGCACAGATACGCAGTATTTT
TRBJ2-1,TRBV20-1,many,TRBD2,CSARLPRGDYNEQFF,TGCAGTGCCCGACTACCGCGGGGGGACTACAATGAGCAGTTCTTC
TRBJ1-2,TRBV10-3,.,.,CAISELEDGYTF,TGTGCCATCTCCGAGTTGGAGGATGGCTACACCTTC
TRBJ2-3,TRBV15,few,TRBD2,CATSRDRLASDTQYF,TGTGCCACCAGCAGGGACAGACTAGCGTCAGATACGCAGTATTTT
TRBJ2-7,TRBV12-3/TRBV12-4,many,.,CASSLGRLNEQYF,TGTGCCAGCAGTTTGGGCAGGTTAAACGAGCAGTACTTC
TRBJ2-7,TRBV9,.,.,CASSLSMGVNYEQYF,TGTGCCAGCAGTTTATCGATGGGGGTGAACTACGAGCAGTACTTC
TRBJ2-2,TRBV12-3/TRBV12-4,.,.,CASTPLVAGELFF,TGTGCCAGCACCCCACTAGTCGCGGGGGAGCTGTTTTTT
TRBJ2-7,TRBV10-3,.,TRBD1,CAISVQGANEQYF,TGTGCCATCAGTGTACAGGGGGCGAACGAGCAGTACTTC
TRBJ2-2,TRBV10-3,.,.,CAISGLHHTGELFF,TGTGCCATCAGTGGGTTACACCACACCGGGGAGCTGTTTTTT
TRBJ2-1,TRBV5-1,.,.,CASSLWQNEQFF,TGCGCCAGCAGCTTGTGGCAGAATGAGCAGTTCTTC
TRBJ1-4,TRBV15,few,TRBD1,CATRDRGNEKLFF,TGTGCCACTCGGGACAGGGGAAATGAAAAACTGTTTTTT
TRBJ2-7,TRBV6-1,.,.,CASSEDQTYYEQYF,TGTGCCAGCAGTGAAGATCAGACATACTACGAGCAGTACTTC
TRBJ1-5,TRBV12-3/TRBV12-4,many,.,CASSLQAGNQPQHF,TGTGCCAGCAGTTTACAGGCAGGAAATCAGCCCCAGCATTTT
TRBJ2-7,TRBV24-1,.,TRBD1,CATSGGYEQYF,TGTGCCACGTCAGGGGGTTACGAGCAGTACTTC
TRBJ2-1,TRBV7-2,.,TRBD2,CASREGLGGNEQFF,TGTGCCAGCAGAGAGGGACTAGGGGGGAATGAGCAGTTCTTC
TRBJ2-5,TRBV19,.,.,CASSILGQETQYF,TGTGCCAGTAGTATTCTTGGGCAAGAGACCCAGTACTTC
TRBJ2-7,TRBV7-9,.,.,CASSLDEQGYEQYF,TGTGCCAGCAGCTTGGATGAACAAGGCTACGAGCAGTACTTC
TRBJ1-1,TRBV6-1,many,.,CASSKLTGSPMNTEAFF,TGTGCCAGCAGTAAACTGACTGGGAGCCCCATGAACACTGAAGCTTTCTTT
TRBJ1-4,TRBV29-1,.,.,CSVGKLNEKLFF,TGCAGCGTTGGGAAGCTTAATGAAAAACTGTTTTTT
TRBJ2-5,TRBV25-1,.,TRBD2,CATRMTSGNQETQYF,TGTGCCACCCGGATGACTAGCGGGAACCAAGAGACCCAGTACTTC
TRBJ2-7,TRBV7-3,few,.,CASSLAEGDRDPYEQYF,TGTGCCAGCAGCTTAGCGGAGGGTGACAGGGACCCCTACGAGCAGTACTTC
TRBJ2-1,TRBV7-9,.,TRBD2,CASSRVIGGSDEQFF,TGTGCCAGCAGCCGGGTTATAGGCGGGAGTGATGAGCAGTTCTTC
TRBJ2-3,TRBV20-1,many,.,CSVVTDTQYF,TGCAGTGTCGTCACAGATACGCAGTATTTT
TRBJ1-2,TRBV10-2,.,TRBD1,CASSERGQGSIGGYTF,TGCGCCAGCAGTGAGAGAGGACAGGGGTCTATCGGCGGCTACACCTTC